The next 30 T cell receptor beta chains were all read from a single sample in a study of response to subunit inactivated influenza vaccine. TCRdb itself ran the RT-PCR reads through MiXCR, one entry per CDR3 protein. This sample has more than 550,000 distinct CDR3 sequences, with about 12% found just once. The source was PBMCs from blood, collected on the day of vaccination. The receptor set was obtained from a man between 45 and 60 years old who received an inactivated influenza vaccine.

The chain couples TRBV5-6 to TRBJ1-2; no reliable D call. With 3 bases removed from V and 2 bases from J, the gap between germline ends came to 17 bases. The CDR3 runs 16 residues. CDR1 is SGHDT and CDR2 is YYEEEE in the germline V gene. The CDR3 DNA follows: TGTGCCAGCAGCTACGGCCGGGGTTCGGTGAACTATGGCTACACCTTC. Translated, it gives CASSYGRGSVNYGYTF.

This clonotype was recorded a few times. The chain links TRBV9 to TRBJ2-1, with 7 bases matching TRBD2. Losses at the gene ends were 0 bases for V and 5 bases for J; bases not matched to a gene: 5. The germline V gene encodes CDR1 SGDLS and CDR2 YYNGEE. This CDR3 has 15 amino acids. CDR3 protein: CASSVASGGDNEQFF. As DNA, the CDR3 is TGTGCCAGCAGCGTAGCTAGCGGAGGAGACAATGAGCAGTTCTTC. The full variable domain, its missing parts supplied by reference TRBV9 and TRBJ2-1, is DSGVTQTPKHLITATGQRVTLRCSPRSGDLSVYWYQQSLDQGLQFLIQYYNGEERAKGNILERFSAQQFPDLHSELNLSSLELGDSALYFCASSVASGGDNEQFFGPGTRLTVL.

This clonotype was seen at least ten times. V is TRBV19 and J is TRBJ2-7; D is possibly TRBD2 (5 bases). CDR3 size: 14 residues. The V end was cut by 7 bases, the J end by 2 bases, with 15 bases between. CDR1 is LNHDA, CDR2 SQIVND, per germline (reference sequence). As DNA, the CDR3 is TGTGCCAGTACCCCAGGCGGGTTTCCCTACGAGCAGTACTTC. The encoded protein is CASTPGGFPYEQYF.

This clonotype has only a few counts. The J gene is TRBJ2-1, the V gene TRBV12-3 or TRBV12-4; D is undetermined. The CDR3 loop spans 11 amino acids. The V end lost 6 bases, the J end lost 9 bases, and 9 bases lay between the germline ends. The CDR3 sequence: CASRGKVEQFF. CDR3 DNA: TGTGCCAGCAGGGGGAAGGTTGAGCAGTTCTTC.

This clonotype was seen ten or more times. The chain is built from TRBV5-1 and TRBJ2-3, with D possibly being TRBD2 (5 bases). The CDR3 extends over 15 amino acids. Trimming removed 4 bases from V and 2 bases from J, with 14 bases in between. Germline assignment: CDR1 SGHRS and CDR2 YFSETQ. This CDR3 is CASSQEGEFTDTQYF. In nucleotides, the CDR3 is TGCGCCAGCAGCCAAGAGGGCGAGTTCACAGATACGCAGTATTTT.

This clonotype was detected ten times or more. The chain has TRBV12-3 or TRBV12-4 and TRBJ2-2; D is unclear. The CDR3 loop spans 14 amino acids. The ends were cut back, 3 bases at V and 2 bases at J, with 7 bases in the middle. The CDR3 sequence: CASSLESNTGELFF. CDR3 nucleotide sequence: TGTGCCAGCAGTTTGGAGAGTAACACCGGGGAGCTGTTTTTT.

This chain joins TRBV5-1 and TRBJ2-1; 8 bases are a match to TRBD2. Germline CDR1 is SGHRS and CDR2 is YFSETQ. V trimming: 1 base; J trimming: 2 bases; junction bases outside the gene matches: 2. The CDR3 is 15 amino acids. Here the CDR3 DNA reads TGCGCCAGCAGCTTGTTCGGGGGGGCCTACAATGAGCAGTTCTTC. Its translation: CASSLFGGAYNEQFF.

V gene TRBV28 combines with J gene TRBJ2-1, with 8 bases matching TRBD2. The CDR3 sequence is 16 residues long. Per germline, CDR1 MDHEN and CDR2 SYDVKM. J lost 3 bases, V lost 3 bases, and 7 bases had no gene match. Here the CDR3 reads CASSFPSGGGYNEQFF. The CDR3, as DNA: TGTGCCAGCAGTTTTCCCTCGGGGGGGGGCTACAATGAGCAGTTCTTC.

The sample holds a few counts of this clonotype. The genes are TRBV18 and TRBJ1-6; D not certain. The CDR3 spans 14 residues. Trimming took 4 bases from V and 5 from J, leaving 9 bases between them. CDR1 is KGHSH and CDR2 is LQKENI in the germline V gene. The chain's CDR3 is CASSLQSNNSPLHF. In nucleotides, the CDR3 is TGTGCCAGCTCACTTCAGAGCAATAATTCACCCCTCCACTTT.

This clonotype has just a few counts. The V call is TRBV24-1, the J call TRBJ2-3; 8 bases match TRBD1. The CDR3 totals 16 residues. Germline V gene sequence: CDR1 KGHDR, CDR2 SFDVKD. With 3 bases clipped from V and 2 bases from J, the junction kept 6 bases outside the gene matches. CDR3 residues: CATSDRTGSYTDTQYF. CDR3 DNA: TGTGCCACCAGTGATCGGACAGGGAGTTACACAGATACGCAGTATTTT.

This rearrangement joins TRBV29-1 to TRBJ2-1; the match to TRBD2 covers 8 bases. The V segment lost 4 bases and the J segment 7 bases; nucleotides outside the gene matches: 15. The CDR3 is 16 residues long. Germline V gives CDR1 SQVTM, CDR2 ANQGSEA. In DNA form, the CDR3 reads TGCAGCGTTGCCGGAGCGGGAGCGTTTTTGGTAAATGAGCAGTTCTTC. Translated, it gives CSVAGAGAFLVNEQFF.

This clonotype was detected only a few times. The J gene is TRBJ2-3, the V gene TRBV20-1, with D tentatively TRBD1 (6 bases). Germline V lookup: CDR1 DFQATT, CDR2 SNEGSKA (reference sequence). The V and J ends lost 5 bases and 0 bases respectively, with 12 bases between them. This CDR3 is 14 amino acids long. The CDR3 region has the DNA TGCAGTGCTCTGGACAGCTCTAGCACAGATACGCAGTATTTT. This codes for CSALDSSSTDTQYF.

This clonotype was counted many times. Its ends do not fully match the called genes, so a read error is possible. The chain recombines TRBV5-1 with TRBJ2-5, with 8 bases fitting TRBD1. The CDR3 extends over 13 amino acids. The V gene's germline CDR1 is SGHRS and CDR2 YFSETQ. CDR3 loop: CASSLTGGETQYF. As DNA, the CDR3 is TGTGCCAGCAGTTTAACAGGGGGGGAGACCCAGTACTTC.

This clonotype was recorded a few times. The chain uses TRBV20-1 and TRBJ2-1; the match to TRBD2 covers 10 bases. This CDR3 contains 17 residues. Germline assignment: CDR1 DFQATT and CDR2 SNEGSKA (reference sequence). The J segment lost 8 bases and the V segment lost 0 bases, leaving 13 bases of the junction unmatched. The CDR3 DNA follows: TGCAGTGCTAGAGACAGGCGCACTAGCGGGGAATATGATGAGCAGTTCTTC. Translating gives CSARDRRTSGEYDEQFF.

This clonotype was seen repeatedly, ten times or more. The V and J genes are TRBV12-3 or TRBV12-4 and TRBJ2-1; 12 bases map to TRBD2. V lost 5 bases and J lost 6; bases outside the gene matches: 5. The CDR3 is 15 amino acids. The CDR3 region has the DNA TGTGCCAGCAGTGTGACTAGCGGGAGCGGCAATGAGCAGTTCTTC. Residues: CASSVTSGSGNEQFF.

J is TRBJ2-3 and V is TRBV20-1; D gene ambiguous. V was trimmed by 3 bases and J by 4 bases, leaving 8 bases between them. CDR3 length: 12 amino acids. Germline lookup yields CDR1 DFQATT and CDR2 SNEGSKA (reference sequence). The CDR3 nucleotides read TGCAGTGCTAGTCCGGGTGCAGATACGCAGTATTTT. Its translation is CSASPGADTQYF.

V is TRBV4-1 and J is TRBJ2-2; D unresolved. Germline V gene sequence: CDR1 MGHRA, CDR2 YSYEKL. The ends were cut back, 0 bases at V and 2 bases at J, with 10 bases in the middle. The CDR3 totals 16 residues. This chain's CDR3 is CASSQESADNTGELFF. The CDR3 coding sequence is TGCGCCAGCAGCCAAGAAAGCGCAGACAACACCGGGGAGCTGTTTTTT.

The chain has TRBV11-1 and TRBJ1-1; 11 bases match TRBD1. The CDR3 spans 18 residues. The V gene's germline CDR1 is SGHAT and CDR2 FQDESV (reference sequence). Trimming at V came to 4 bases and at J to 1 base, leaving 11 bases not matched to a gene. The CDR3 DNA sequence: TGTGCCAGCAGCTCGAAGGGACAGGGGGAGCATTGGAACACTGAAGCTTTCTTT. It codes for CASSSKGQGEHWNTEAFF.

The chain employs TRBV24-1 and TRBJ1-5; no clear D gene. Trimming pared 0 bases from V and 7 bases from J, leaving 9 bases between. The CDR3 spans 14 residues. Germline V gene sequence: CDR1 KGHDR, CDR2 SFDVKD. Here the CDR3 reads CATSDLQAGQPQHF. CDR3 coding DNA: TGTGCCACCAGTGATTTGCAGGCAGGACAGCCCCAGCATTTT.

The rearrangement joins TRBV7-9 to TRBJ2-1, with TRBD2 as a possible D gene (6 bases). The ends were cut back, 1 base at V and 2 bases at J, with 12 bases in the middle. The CDR3 totals 16 residues. The V gene's germline CDR1 is SEHNR and CDR2 FQNEAQ (reference sequence). CDR3 DNA: TGTGCCAGCAGCTTAGGGACCGGGGGAACCTACAATGAGCAGTTCTTC. This codes for CASSLGTGGTYNEQFF. Full variable domain (remainder filled in from reference TRBV7-9 and TRBJ2-1): DTGVSQNPRHKITKRGQNVTFRCDPISEHNRLYWYRQTLGQGPEFLTYFQNEAQLEKSRLLSDRFSAERPKGSFSTLEIQRTEQGDSAMYLCASSLGTGGTYNEQFFGPGTRLTVL.

This clonotype appeared a few times. The chain recombines TRBV20-1 with TRBJ1-5; D is perhaps TRBD1 (5 bases). V dropped 6 bases and J dropped 4 bases, with 13 bases sitting between them. Germline CDR1 reads DFQATT; CDR2 reads SNEGSKA (reference sequence). The CDR3 consists of 13 residues. DNA of the CDR3: TGCAGTGCCCATTTGGGGCGGAATCAGCCCCAGCATTTT. This encodes CSAHLGRNQPQHF.

This clonotype appeared many times. The chain uses TRBV5-1 and TRBJ1-2; D uncertain. The V gene's germline CDR1 is SGHRS and CDR2 YFSETQ. Trimming cost V 1 base and J 4 bases, with 14 bases left between them. The CDR3 totals 15 residues. The CDR3 sequence is CASSLLQDWSYGYTF. CDR3 DNA: TGCGCCAGCAGCTTGTTGCAGGACTGGAGCTATGGCTACACCTTC.

The CDR3 DNA is TGCAGTGGTGGGACTAGCGGGTACAATGAGCAGTTCTTC. This codes for CSGGTSGYNEQFF. The chain is built from TRBV20-1 and TRBJ2-1; 12 positions agree with TRBD2. The junction had 2 bases not matched to a gene; V was cut back by 7 bases and J by 4 bases. The CDR3 extends over 13 amino acids. Germline loops: CDR1 DFQATT, CDR2 SNEGSKA (reference sequence).

This clonotype was recorded a few times. V is TRBV12-5 and J is TRBJ2-2; perhaps TRBD1 as D (5 bases). CDR1 is LGHNT, CDR2 FRNRAP, per germline. The CDR3 extends over 13 amino acids. Trimming took off 6 bases at V and 2 bases at J, with 7 bases between the two ends. CDR3 in amino acids: CASGDINTGELFF. The DNA of the CDR3 is TGTGCTAGTGGGGACATTAACACCGGGGAGCTGTTTTTT.

This clonotype was detected a few times. CDR3 loop: CASSWGLPSTDTQYF. DNA of the CDR3: TGCGCCAGCAGCTGGGGACTTCCTAGCACAGATACGCAGTATTTT. This chain uses TRBV5-1 with TRBJ2-3, with D maybe TRBD2 (6 bases). CDR3 length equals 15 residues. The V end lost 3 bases, the J end lost 0 bases, and 11 bases lay between the germline ends. The germline V gene has CDR1 SGHRS and CDR2 YFSETQ.

In nucleotides, the CDR3 is TGTGCCAGCAGCTCCGTAGCGGGAGTTTTATGGGAGCAGTACTTC. This translates into CASSSVAGVLWEQYF. This chain joins TRBV7-9 and TRBJ2-7; TRBD2 matches at 9 bases. J was trimmed by 7 bases and V by 4 bases; bases with no gene match: 11. CDR3 length: 15 amino acids. Germline CDR1 reads SEHNR; CDR2 reads FQNEAQ (reference sequence).

The chain links TRBV3-1 to TRBJ2-1, with 8 bases matching TRBD1. This CDR3 region has 14 residues. In germline, CDR1 is LGHDT, CDR2 YNNKEL (reference sequence). Trimming took 5 bases from V and 8 from J; bases not matched to a gene: 8. CDR3: CASSRTGSGDEQFF. CDR3 DNA sequence: TGTGCCAGCAGCAGGACAGGGAGTGGGGATGAGCAGTTCTTC.

This clonotype has a count of ten or more. The chain uses TRBV7-2 and TRBJ2-3; D uncertain. V shed 3 bases and J shed 3 bases, with 7 bases lying between them. The V gene's germline CDR1 is SGHTA and CDR2 FQGNSA. The CDR3 spans 13 residues. The DNA of the CDR3 is TGTGCCAGCAGCTTGAAGATGACAGATACGCAGTATTTT. Residues: CASSLKMTDTQYF.

This clonotype was seen repeatedly, ten times or more. The chain carries TRBV6-1 and TRBJ1-6; D is possibly TRBD1 (5 bases). CDR1 is MNHNS, CDR2 SASEGT, per germline. The CDR3 contains 16 residues. V lost 3 bases to trimming and J lost 5 bases, with 14 bases between them. The CDR3 sequence: CASSDYLRVDNSPLHF. The CDR3 DNA is TGTGCCAGCAGTGACTACCTCAGGGTGGATAATTCACCCCTCCACTTT.

This clonotype was observed at least ten times. The CDR3: CASRASGGPYNEQFF. The CDR3 DNA sequence: TGTGCCAGCAGGGCTAGCGGGGGGCCCTACAATGAGCAGTTCTTC. The chain carries TRBV9 and TRBJ2-1; the match to TRBD2 covers 11 bases. Germline lookup yields CDR1 SGDLS and CDR2 YYNGEE. The CDR3 spans 15 residues. Trimming at V came to 5 bases and at J to 2 bases, leaving 3 bases not matched to a gene.